One T cell receptor (beta chain) is described in this entry. From its re-call of the 5' RACE reads, TCRdb lists each CDR3 protein once, without DNA. The repertoire table contains 550,000 to 600,000 distinct CDR3 sequences. These data originate in a study of T cells expressing NK-cell markers. The germline gives CDR1 DFQATT, CDR2 SNEGSKA (reference sequence). The length of the CDR3 is 11 residues. The rearrangement joins TRBV20-1 to TRBJ2-1. Sequencing was done on a sample of blood T cells: a sorted CD56 or NKG2C T cell subset, CD4+ or CD8+ T cells, or bulk PBMC T cells (not recorded which). This sequence was found in a man aged 18 to 30 in good health. This CDR3 reads CSAHPMNEQFF.